The T cell receptor beta chain described here comes from a study of cytomegalovirus exposure and HLA in healthy donors. The PCR made use of 60 Vbeta and 13 Jbeta primers. Sequencing was performed with immunoSEQ multiplex PCR; in TCRdb, only in-frame clones are kept and a portion is missing. Seen here are under 200,000 clones, 85% observed once, and the top ten hold approximately 2.2%. Remarks on this clone: Its antigen is still unknown.

From germline, CDR1 is MDHEN and CDR2 SYDVKM. This CDR3 has 16 residues. V gave up 1 base and J gave up 5 bases, with 17 bases separating them. Overall study results and limits: Being productive about 90% or about 30% of the time was typical of most TCR beta V segments in an earlier analysis. In a later analysis, TCR beta V- and J-gene trimming showed a link to a missense DCLRE1C variant.

The sequence was obtained from a woman aged 45-59 years in good health and CMV-seronegative. Source material: PBMCs. The V call is TRBV28, the J call TRBJ1-2; D remains unclear. The CDR3 coding sequence is TGTGCCAGCAGTTTATTGACAAGCCCCAGAGTATATGGCTACACCTTC. Protein sequence: CASSLLTSPRVYGYTF.